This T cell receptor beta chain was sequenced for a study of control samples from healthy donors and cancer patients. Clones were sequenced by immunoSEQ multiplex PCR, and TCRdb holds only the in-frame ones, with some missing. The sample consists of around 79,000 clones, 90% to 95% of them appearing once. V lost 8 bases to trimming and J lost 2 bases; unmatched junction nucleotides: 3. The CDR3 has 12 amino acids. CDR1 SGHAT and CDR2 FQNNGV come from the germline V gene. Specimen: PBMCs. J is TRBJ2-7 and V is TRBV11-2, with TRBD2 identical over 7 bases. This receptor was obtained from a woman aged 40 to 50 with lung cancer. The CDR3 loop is CASGEGTYEQYF. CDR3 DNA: TGTGCCAGCGGGGAGGGAACCTACGAGCAGTACTTC.